The clone carrying this T cell receptor beta chain was detected many times. This sample was included in a study of neurological immune-mediated disorders. TCRdb fed the 5' RACE reads into MiXCR, producing one record per CDR3 protein. Altogether approximately 20,000 distinct CDR3 sequences are present, 15% being singletons, with the ten largest covering 15%. Material for sequencing was PBMCs. The source is a female donor with HTLV-1-associated myelopathy (HAM/TSP).

The CDR3 sequence: CSAELPGTSREQYF. DNA for the CDR3: TGCAGTGCTGAACTGCCGGGGACTAGTCGCGAGCAGTACTTC. The V call is TRBV20-1, the J call TRBJ2-7, with 8 bases matching TRBD2. Germline trimming cut 5 bases from V and 6 bases from J; bases unmatched to any gene: 12. Germline assignment: CDR1 DFQATT and CDR2 SNEGSKA (reference sequence). The CDR3 loop spans 14 amino acids.